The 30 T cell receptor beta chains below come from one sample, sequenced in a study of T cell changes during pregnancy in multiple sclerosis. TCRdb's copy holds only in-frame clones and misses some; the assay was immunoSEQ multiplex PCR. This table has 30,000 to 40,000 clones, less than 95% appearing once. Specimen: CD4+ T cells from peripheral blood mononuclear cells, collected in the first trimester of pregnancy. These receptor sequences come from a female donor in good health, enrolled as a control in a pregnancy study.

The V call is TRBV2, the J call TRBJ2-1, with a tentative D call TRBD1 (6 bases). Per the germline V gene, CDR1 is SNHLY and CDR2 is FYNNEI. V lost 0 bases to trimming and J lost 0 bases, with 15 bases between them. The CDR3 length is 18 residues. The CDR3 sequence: CASSEAMDRMSSYNEQFF. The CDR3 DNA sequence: TGTGCCAGCAGTGAAGCGATGGACAGAATGAGCTCCTACAATGAGCAGTTCTTC.

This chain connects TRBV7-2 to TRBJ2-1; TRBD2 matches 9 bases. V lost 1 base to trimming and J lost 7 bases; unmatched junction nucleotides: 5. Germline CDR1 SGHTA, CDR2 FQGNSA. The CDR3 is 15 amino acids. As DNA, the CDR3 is TGTGCCAGCAGCTTAGTGCGGGGGGGCCGTAATGAGCAGTTCTTC. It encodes CASSLVRGGRNEQFF.

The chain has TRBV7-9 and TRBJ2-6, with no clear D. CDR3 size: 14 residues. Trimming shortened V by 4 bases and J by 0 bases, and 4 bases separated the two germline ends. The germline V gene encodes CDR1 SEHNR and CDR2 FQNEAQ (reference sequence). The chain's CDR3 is CASSSYSGANVLTF. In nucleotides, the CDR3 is TGTGCCAGCAGCTCGTACTCTGGGGCCAACGTCCTGACTTTC.

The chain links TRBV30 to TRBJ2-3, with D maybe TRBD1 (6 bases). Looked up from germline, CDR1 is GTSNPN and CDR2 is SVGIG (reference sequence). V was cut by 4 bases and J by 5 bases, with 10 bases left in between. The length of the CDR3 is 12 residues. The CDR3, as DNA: TGTGCCTGGACCACAGGGAGAGATACGCAGTATTTT. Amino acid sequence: CAWTTGRDTQYF.

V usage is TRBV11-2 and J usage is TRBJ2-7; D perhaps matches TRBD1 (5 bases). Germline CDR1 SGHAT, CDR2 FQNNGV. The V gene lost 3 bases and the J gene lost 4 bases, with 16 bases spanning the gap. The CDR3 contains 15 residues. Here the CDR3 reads CASSFGPDSSYEQYF. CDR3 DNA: TGTGCCAGCAGCTTCGGCCCCGACAGTAGTTACGAGCAGTACTTC. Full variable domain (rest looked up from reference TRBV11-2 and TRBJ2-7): EAGVAQSPRYKIIEKRQSVAFWCNPISGHATLYWYQQILGQGPKLLIQFQNNGVVDDSQLPKDRFSAERLKGVDSTLKIQPAKLEDSAVYLCASSFGPDSSYEQYFGPGTRLTVT.

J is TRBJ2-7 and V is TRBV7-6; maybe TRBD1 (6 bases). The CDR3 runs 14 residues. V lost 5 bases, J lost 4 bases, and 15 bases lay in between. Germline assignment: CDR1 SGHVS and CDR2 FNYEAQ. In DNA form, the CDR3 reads TGTGCCAGCAGCCCCGGGACACCCCCTTACGAGCAGTACTTC. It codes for CASSPGTPPYEQYF.

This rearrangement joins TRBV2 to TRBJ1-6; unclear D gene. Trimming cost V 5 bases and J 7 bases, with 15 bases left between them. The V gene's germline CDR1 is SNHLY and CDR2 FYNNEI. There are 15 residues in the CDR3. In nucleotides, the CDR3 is TGTGCCAGCAGTCTTCGGGGAGAGGCCAATTCACCCCTCCACTTT. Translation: CASSLRGEANSPLHF.

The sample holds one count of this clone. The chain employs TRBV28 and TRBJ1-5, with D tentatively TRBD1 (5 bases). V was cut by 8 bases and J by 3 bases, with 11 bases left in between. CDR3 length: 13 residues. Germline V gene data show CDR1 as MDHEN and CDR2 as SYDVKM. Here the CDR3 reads CASSGRDNQPQHF. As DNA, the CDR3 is TGTGCCAGCTCAGGGAGGGACAATCAGCCCCAGCATTTT. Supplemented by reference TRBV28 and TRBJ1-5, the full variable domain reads DVKVTQSSRYLVKRTGEKVFLECVQDMDHENMFWYRQDPGLGLRLIYFSYDVKMKEKGDIPEGYSVSREKKERFSLILESASTNQTSMYLCASSGRDNQPQHFGDGTRLSIL.

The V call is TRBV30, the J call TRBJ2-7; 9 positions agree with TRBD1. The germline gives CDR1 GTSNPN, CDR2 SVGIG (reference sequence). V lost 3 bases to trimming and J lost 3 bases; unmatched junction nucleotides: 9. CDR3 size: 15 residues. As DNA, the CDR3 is TGTGCCTGGAGCCGTACCGGGACAGGGAACTACGAGCAGTACTTC. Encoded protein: CAWSRTGTGNYEQYF. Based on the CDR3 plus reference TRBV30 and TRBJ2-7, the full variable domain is SQTIHQWPATLVQPVGSPLSLECTVEGTSNPNLYWYRQAAGRGLQLLFYSVGIGQISSEVPQNLSASRPQDRQFILSSKKLLLSDSGFYLCAWSRTGTGNYEQYFGPGTRLTVT.

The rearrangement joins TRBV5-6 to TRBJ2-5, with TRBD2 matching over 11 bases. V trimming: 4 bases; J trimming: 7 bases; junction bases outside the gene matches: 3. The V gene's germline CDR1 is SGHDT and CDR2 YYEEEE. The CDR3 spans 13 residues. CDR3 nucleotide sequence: TGTGCCAGCAGCACGACTAGCGGGGTGACCCAGTACTTC. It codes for CASSTTSGVTQYF.

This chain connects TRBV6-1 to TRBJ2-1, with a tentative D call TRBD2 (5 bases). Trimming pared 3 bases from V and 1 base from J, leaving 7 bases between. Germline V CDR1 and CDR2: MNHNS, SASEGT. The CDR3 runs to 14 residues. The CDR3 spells CASSETGSYNEQFF. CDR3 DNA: TGTGCCAGCAGTGAGACGGGGTCCTACAATGAGCAGTTCTTC.

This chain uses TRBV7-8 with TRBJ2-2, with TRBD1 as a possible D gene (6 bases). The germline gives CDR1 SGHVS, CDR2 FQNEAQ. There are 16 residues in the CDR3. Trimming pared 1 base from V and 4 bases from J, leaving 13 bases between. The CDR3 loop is CASSLEPGQFTGELFF. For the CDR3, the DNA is TGTGCCAGCAGCTTAGAGCCGGGACAATTCACCGGGGAGCTGTTTTTT.

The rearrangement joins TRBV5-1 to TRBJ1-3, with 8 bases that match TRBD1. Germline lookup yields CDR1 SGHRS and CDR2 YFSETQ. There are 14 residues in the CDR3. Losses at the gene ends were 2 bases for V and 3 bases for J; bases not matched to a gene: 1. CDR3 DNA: TGCGCCAGCAGCTTCGGGACAGGTGGAAACACCATATATTTT. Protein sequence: CASSFGTGGNTIYF.

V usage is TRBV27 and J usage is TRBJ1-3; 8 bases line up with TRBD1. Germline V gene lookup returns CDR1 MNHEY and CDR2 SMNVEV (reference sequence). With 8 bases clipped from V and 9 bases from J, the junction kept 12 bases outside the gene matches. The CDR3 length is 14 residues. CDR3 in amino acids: CASPTGDPTRTIYF. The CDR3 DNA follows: TGTGCCAGCCCGACAGGGGACCCCACTCGCACCATATATTTT.

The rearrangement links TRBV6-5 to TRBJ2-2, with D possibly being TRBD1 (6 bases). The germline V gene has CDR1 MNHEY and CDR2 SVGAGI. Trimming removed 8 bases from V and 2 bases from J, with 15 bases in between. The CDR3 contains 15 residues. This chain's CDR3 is CASGTGTHNTGELFF. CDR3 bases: TGTGCCAGCGGCACCGGGACACATAACACCGGGGAGCTGTTTTTT.

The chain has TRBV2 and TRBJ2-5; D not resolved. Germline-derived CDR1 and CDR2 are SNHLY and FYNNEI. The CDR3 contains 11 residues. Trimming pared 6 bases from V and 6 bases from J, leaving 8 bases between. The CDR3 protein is CASRNEKTQYF. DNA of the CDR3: TGTGCCAGCAGGAATGAGAAGACCCAGTACTTC.

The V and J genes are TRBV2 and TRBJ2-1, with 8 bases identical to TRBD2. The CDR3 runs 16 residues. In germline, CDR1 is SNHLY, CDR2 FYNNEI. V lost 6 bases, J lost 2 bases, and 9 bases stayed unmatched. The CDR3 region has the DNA TGTGCCAGCAGACTGAGTAGCGGGGCCCCCTACAATGAGCAGTTCTTC. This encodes CASRLSSGAPYNEQFF.

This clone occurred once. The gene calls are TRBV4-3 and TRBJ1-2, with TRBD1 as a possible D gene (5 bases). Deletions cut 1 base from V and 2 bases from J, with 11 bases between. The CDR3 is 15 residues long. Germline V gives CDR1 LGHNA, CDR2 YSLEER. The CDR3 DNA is TGCGCCAGCAGCCAAGGGGGCGCCAAGAACTATGGCTACACCTTC. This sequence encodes CASSQGGAKNYGYTF.

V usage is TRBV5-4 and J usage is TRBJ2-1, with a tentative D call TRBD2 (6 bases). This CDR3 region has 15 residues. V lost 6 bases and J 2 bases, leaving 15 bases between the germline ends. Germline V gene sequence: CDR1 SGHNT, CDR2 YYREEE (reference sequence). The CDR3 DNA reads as TGTGCCAGCACCCTAGAGTCGGGGGCCTACAATGAGCAGTTCTTC. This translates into CASTLESGAYNEQFF.

This CDR3 reads CASSRGNEKLFF. The CDR3 DNA sequence: TGTGCCAGCAGCAGGGGGAATGAAAAACTGTTTTTT. J is TRBJ1-4 and V is TRBV9, with a possible D match to TRBD1 (6 bases). Trimming took off 4 bases at V and 5 bases at J, with 6 bases between the two ends. The CDR3 extends over 12 amino acids. Per germline, CDR1 SGDLS and CDR2 YYNGEE.

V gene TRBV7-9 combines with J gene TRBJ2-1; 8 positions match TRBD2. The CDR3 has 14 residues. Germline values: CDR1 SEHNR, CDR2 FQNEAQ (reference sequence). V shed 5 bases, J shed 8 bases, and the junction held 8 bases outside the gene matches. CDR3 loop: CASSPRTSSHEQFF. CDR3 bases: TGTGCCAGCAGCCCCAGGACTAGCAGCCATGAGCAGTTCTTC.

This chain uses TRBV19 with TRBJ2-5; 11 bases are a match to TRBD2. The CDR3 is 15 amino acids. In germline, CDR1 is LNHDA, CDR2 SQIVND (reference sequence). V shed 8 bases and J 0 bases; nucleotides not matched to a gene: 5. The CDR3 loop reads CASAPGLADQETQYF. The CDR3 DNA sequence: TGTGCCAGTGCTCCGGGACTAGCGGACCAAGAGACCCAGTACTTC.

CDR3 region: CASSLDIFGTGTYEQYF. As DNA, the CDR3 is TGTGCCAGCAGCTTAGATATTTTCGGGACAGGGACCTACGAGCAGTACTTC. The rearrangement uses TRBV11-2 and TRBJ2-7, with 9 bases fitting TRBD1. V shed 0 bases and J 2 bases; nucleotides not matched to a gene: 8. There are 17 residues in the CDR3. Germline-derived CDR1 and CDR2 are SGHAT and FQNNGV.

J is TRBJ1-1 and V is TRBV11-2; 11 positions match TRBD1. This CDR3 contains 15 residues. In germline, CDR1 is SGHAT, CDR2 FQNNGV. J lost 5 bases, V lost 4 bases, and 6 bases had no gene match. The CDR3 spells CASSSIGTGGTEAFF. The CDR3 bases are TGTGCCAGCAGCTCCATTGGGACAGGGGGTACTGAAGCTTTCTTT.

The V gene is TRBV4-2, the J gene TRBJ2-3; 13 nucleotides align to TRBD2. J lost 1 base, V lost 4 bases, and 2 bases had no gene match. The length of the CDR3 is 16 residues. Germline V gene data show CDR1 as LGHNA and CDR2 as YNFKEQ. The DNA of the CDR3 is TGTGCCAGCAGCCCTGGGACTAGCGGGGGCACAGATACGCAGTATTTT. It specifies CASSPGTSGGTDTQYF.

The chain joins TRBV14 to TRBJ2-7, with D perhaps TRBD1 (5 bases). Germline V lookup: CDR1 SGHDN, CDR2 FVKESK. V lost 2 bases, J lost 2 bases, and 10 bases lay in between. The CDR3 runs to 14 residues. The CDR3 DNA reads TGTGCCAGCAGCCAAAAAGACAGAACCTACGAGCAGTACTTC. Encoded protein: CASSQKDRTYEQYF.

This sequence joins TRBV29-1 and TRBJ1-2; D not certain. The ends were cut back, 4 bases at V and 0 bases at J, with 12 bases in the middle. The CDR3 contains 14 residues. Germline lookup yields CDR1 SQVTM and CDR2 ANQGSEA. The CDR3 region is CSVAGSPTNYGYTF. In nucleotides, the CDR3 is TGCAGCGTTGCTGGGAGCCCCACTAACTATGGCTACACCTTC.

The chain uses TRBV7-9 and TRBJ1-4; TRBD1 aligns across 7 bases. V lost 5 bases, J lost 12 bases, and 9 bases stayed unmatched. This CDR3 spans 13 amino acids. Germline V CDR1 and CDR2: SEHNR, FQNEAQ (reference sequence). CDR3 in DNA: TGTGCCAGCAGCGACCGAGTGACAGGGCAACTGTTTTTT. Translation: CASSDRVTGQLFF. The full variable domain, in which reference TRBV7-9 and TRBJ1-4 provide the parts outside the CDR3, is DTGVSQNPRHKITKRGQNVTFRCDPISEHNRLYWYRQTLGQGPEFLTYFQNEAQLEKSRLLSDRFSAERPKGSFSTLEIQRTEQGDSAMYLCASSDRVTGQLFFGSGTQLSVL.

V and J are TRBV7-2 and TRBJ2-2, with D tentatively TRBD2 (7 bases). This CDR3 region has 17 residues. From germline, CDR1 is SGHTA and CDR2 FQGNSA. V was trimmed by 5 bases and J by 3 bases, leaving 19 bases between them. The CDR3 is CASSVSGGGRYTGELFF. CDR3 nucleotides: TGTGCCAGCAGCGTCAGTGGCGGGGGCCGTTACACCGGGGAGCTGTTTTTT. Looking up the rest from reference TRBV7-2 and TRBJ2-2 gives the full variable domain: GAGVSQSPSNKVTEKGKDVELRCDPISGHTALYWYRQSLGQGLEFLIYFQGNSAPDKSGLPSDRFSAERTGGSVSTLTIQRTQQEDSAVYLCASSVSGGGRYTGELFFGEGSRLTVL.

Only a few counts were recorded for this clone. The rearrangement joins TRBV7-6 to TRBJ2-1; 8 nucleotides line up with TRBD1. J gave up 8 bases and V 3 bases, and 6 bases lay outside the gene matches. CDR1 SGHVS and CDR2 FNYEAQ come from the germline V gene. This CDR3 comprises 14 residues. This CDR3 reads CASSFIQDRDEQFF. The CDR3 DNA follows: TGTGCCAGCAGCTTCATACAGGACAGGGATGAGCAGTTCTTC.